One sample yielded the 8 T cell receptor beta chains listed below, sequenced in a study of control samples from healthy donors and cancer patients. Measured with immunoSEQ multiplex PCR; TCRdb has only the in-frame clones, and not every one. Of approximately 170,000 clones in the sample, roughly 91% are singletons; the top ten hold roughly 1.6%. Sequenced: blood. These receptors all come from a woman in her 30s in good health.

This clone was detected once. The chain uses TRBV5-1 and TRBJ2-3, with 11 nucleotides matching TRBD1. Losses at the gene ends were 4 bases for V and 6 bases for J; bases not matched to a gene: 4. The CDR3 is 14 amino acids. Germline V CDR1 and CDR2: SGHRS, YFSETQ. The CDR3 here is CASSRDRGSDTQYF. In DNA form, the CDR3 reads TGCGCCAGCAGCAGGGACAGGGGGTCGGATACGCAGTATTTT.

This clone was seen a few times. This chain uses TRBV27 with TRBJ2-4, with a possible D match to TRBD1 (5 bases). Trimming pared 0 bases from V and 1 base from J, leaving 7 bases between. This CDR3 contains 15 residues. Germline V lookup: CDR1 MNHEY, CDR2 SMNVEV (reference sequence). The CDR3 DNA reads as TGTGCCAGCAGTTTATCAGGGGTGGCCAAAAACATTCAGTACTTC. Residues: CASSLSGVAKNIQYF.

The chain is built from TRBV30 and TRBJ2-5; no clear D gene. The V and J ends lost 0 bases and 1 base respectively, with 9 bases between them. In germline, CDR1 is GTSNPN, CDR2 SVGIG (reference sequence). This CDR3 is built from 14 residues. CDR3: CAWSVIARQETQYF. As DNA, the CDR3 is TGTGCCTGGAGTGTAATTGCCCGCCAAGAGACCCAGTACTTC.

In its sample, this clone was seen once. The rearrangement joins TRBV3-1 (or the pseudogene TRBV3-2) to TRBJ2-2; D is possibly TRBD1 (5 bases). Trimming took 0 bases from V and 7 from J, leaving 12 bases between them. Per the germline V gene, CDR1 is LGHDT and CDR2 is YNNKEL (reference sequence). The CDR3 consists of 15 residues. DNA of the CDR3: TGTGCCAGCAGCCAAGAGAGAAGGGGCGGCGGGGAGCTGTTTTTT. Protein: CASSQERRGGGELFF.

CDR3 in amino acids: CASSWAANTEAFF. The DNA of the CDR3 is TGTGCCAGCAGCTGGGCGGCGAACACTGAAGCTTTCTTT. This chain joins TRBV7-9 and TRBJ1-1; D ambiguous. V was trimmed by 4 bases and J by 1 base, leaving 7 bases between them. Per the germline V gene, CDR1 is SEHNR and CDR2 is FQNEAQ (reference sequence). The CDR3 extends over 13 amino acids.

J is TRBJ1-3 and V is TRBV28; D is uncertain. Trimming removed 0 bases at V and 4 bases at J, with 7 bases between. The germline CDR1 and CDR2 sequences are MDHEN and SYDVKM. The CDR3 consists of 14 residues. The DNA of the CDR3 is TGTGCCAGCAGTTTATGGGGAATCGGAAACACCATATATTTT. This sequence encodes CASSLWGIGNTIYF.

This clone turned up a few times. Additional DNA sequences in this sample encode the identical CDR3. The rearrangement uses TRBV6-2 or TRBV6-3 and TRBJ2-7; 8 bases are shared with TRBD1. The CDR3 totals 12 residues. The V gene end was trimmed by 6 bases and the J gene end by 3 bases; junction bases not matched to a gene: 1. Germline CDR1 MNHEY, CDR2 SVGEGT. In DNA form, the CDR3 reads TGTGCCAGCAGCACAGGGGGCTACGAGCAGTACTTC. This translates into CASSTGGYEQYF.

The sample holds a few counts of this clone. This chain joins TRBV28 and TRBJ2-7; TRBD1 might be the D (7 bases). V was pared by 5 bases and J by 3 bases, with 14 bases between. The CDR3 spans 14 residues. Germline loops: CDR1 MDHEN, CDR2 SYDVKM. DNA of the CDR3: TGTGCCAGCAGTCAGGGGGGAGCGGGCTACGAGCAGTACTTC. Translation gives CASSQGGAGYEQYF.